Below are 16 T cell receptor beta chains sequenced from a single sample in a study of blood T cell repertoires in COVID-19. Method: immunoSEQ multiplex PCR; TCRdb's copy keeps in-frame clones and lacks some. The top ten hold more than 4.5% of the sample, which has about 220,000 clones, roughly 84% seen once. Sequencing was carried out using peripheral blood. The receptors were sampled from a woman aged 55-70 years who had recovered from COVID-19.

This chain joins TRBV7-2 and TRBJ2-2; D gene unclear. CDR1 and CDR2 from the germline V gene are SGHTA and FQGNSA. This CDR3 comprises 14 residues. Trimming shortened V by 4 bases and J by 1 base, and 7 bases separated the two germline ends. CDR3 in DNA: TGTGCCAGCAGCTCAGAAAGGAACACCGGGGAGCTGTTTTTT. This sequence encodes CASSSERNTGELFF.

The V and J genes are TRBV14 and TRBJ1-1; no definite D call. This CDR3 has 17 residues. Germline assignment: CDR1 SGHDN and CDR2 FVKESK. With 4 bases removed from V and 5 bases from J, the gap between germline ends came to 23 bases. CDR3 DNA: TGTGCCAGCAGCCCAATAATCGGTTTTTCCCGCGGAACTGAAGCTTTCTTT. Its protein is CASSPIIGFSRGTEAFF.

This chain uses TRBV18 with TRBJ2-1; 9 nucleotides agree with TRBD2. Germline trimming cut 5 bases from V and 6 bases from J; bases unmatched to any gene: 5. The CDR3 sequence is 14 residues long. Germline assignment: CDR1 KGHSH and CDR2 LQKENI. The DNA for the CDR3 is TGTGCCAGCTCATCCTTAGCGGGGGTCAATGAGCAGTTCTTC. Translation gives CASSSLAGVNEQFF.

The sample holds a few counts of this clone. V gene TRBV7-9 combines with J gene TRBJ2-7; TRBD1 matches at 10 bases. Germline V gene data show CDR1 as SEHNR and CDR2 as FQNEAQ (reference sequence). CDR3 size: 17 residues. With 3 bases clipped from V and 4 bases from J, the junction kept 12 bases outside the gene matches. CDR3 loop: CASSFGNRDRGIYEQYF. CDR3 in DNA: TGTGCCAGCAGCTTCGGTAACCGGGACAGGGGTATTTACGAGCAGTACTTC. Looking up the rest from reference TRBV7-9 and TRBJ2-7 gives the full variable domain: DTGVSQNPRHKITKRGQNVTFRCDPISEHNRLYWYRQTLGQGPEFLTYFQNEAQLEKSRLLSDRFSAERPKGSFSTLEIQRTEQGDSAMYLCASSFGNRDRGIYEQYFGPGTRLTVT.

The chain has TRBV29-1 and TRBJ1-1; the D is unclear. The CDR3 loop spans 10 amino acids. Per the germline V gene, CDR1 is SQVTM and CDR2 is ANQGSEA. V lost 7 bases, J lost 6 bases, and 9 bases lay in between. CDR3 coding DNA: TGCAGCGCTTGGGAGGCTGAAGCTTTCTTT. Its translation: CSAWEAEAFF.

CDR3 protein: CASSPSTNSPLHF. The CDR3 region has the DNA TGTGCCAGCAGCCCCTCGACAAATTCACCCCTCCACTTT. V is TRBV3-1 (or the pseudogene TRBV3-2) and J is TRBJ1-6; D unresolved. The CDR3 loop spans 13 amino acids. V lost 4 bases and J lost 7, with 8 bases in between. Germline values: CDR1 LGHDT, CDR2 YNNKEL (reference sequence).

V usage is TRBV7-2 and J usage is TRBJ2-1, with 7 bases matching TRBD2. V shed 5 bases and J 3 bases; nucleotides not matched to a gene: 10. CDR3 length equals 16 residues. Germline V CDR1 and CDR2: SGHTA, FQGNSA. The DNA for the CDR3 is TGTGCCAGCAGCGGCCGGGGGGACCCTATCTACAATGAGCAGTTCTTC. Protein sequence: CASSGRGDPIYNEQFF.

This clone has a single count. The CDR3 reads CASSLREDYEQYF. The CDR3, as DNA: TGCGCCAGCAGCTTAAGGGAGGACTACGAGCAGTACTTC. This chain connects TRBV5-1 to TRBJ2-7, with D possibly being TRBD2 (6 bases). The V gene lost 2 bases and the J gene lost 3 bases, with 9 bases spanning the gap. Looked up from germline, CDR1 is SGHRS and CDR2 is YFSETQ. CDR3 size: 13 residues.

The chain combines TRBV18 with TRBJ1-5, with 7 bases fitting TRBD1. V shed 5 bases and J 5 bases; nucleotides not matched to a gene: 3. Germline V gene lookup returns CDR1 KGHSH and CDR2 LQKENI. This CDR3 region has 13 residues. CDR3 region: CASSGTADQPQHF. Written as DNA, the CDR3 is TGTGCCAGCTCAGGGACAGCCGATCAGCCCCAGCATTTT. Filled out from reference TRBV18 and TRBJ1-5, the complete variable domain reads NAGVMQNPRHLVRRRGQEARLRCSPMKGHSHVYWYRQLPEEGLKFMVYLQKENIIDESGMPKERFSAEFPKEGPSILRIQQVVRGDSAAYFCASSGTADQPQHFGDGTRLSIL.

The chain couples TRBV19 to TRBJ1-4; the D gene is possibly TRBD1 (5 bases). The V end was cut by 3 bases, the J end by 5 bases, with 13 bases between. Germline lookup yields CDR1 LNHDA and CDR2 SQIVND (reference sequence). The CDR3 has 15 residues. CDR3: CASSIVGRTNEKLFF. Here the CDR3 DNA reads TGTGCCAGTAGTATTGTGGGGCGGACCAATGAAAAACTGTTTTTT. Full variable domain (rest looked up from reference TRBV19 and TRBJ1-4): DGGITQSPKYLFRKEGQNVTLSCEQNLNHDAMYWYRQDPGQGLRLIYYSQIVNDFQKGDIAEGYSVSREKKESFPLTVTSAQKNPTAFYLCASSIVGRTNEKLFFGSGTQLSVL.

V and J are TRBV30 and TRBJ2-5; 11 bases match TRBD2. V lost 5 bases to trimming and J lost 5 bases; unmatched junction nucleotides: 10. The CDR3 runs 15 residues. Looked up from germline, CDR1 is GTSNPN and CDR2 is SVGIG (reference sequence). CDR3 nucleotides: TGTGCCTGGGCCCCACTAGCGGGGGATGCGGAGACCCAGTACTTC. The encoded protein is CAWAPLAGDAETQYF. The full variable domain, completed using reference TRBV30 and TRBJ2-5, is SQTIHQWPATLVQPVGSPLSLECTVEGTSNPNLYWYRQAAGRGLQLLFYSVGIGQISSEVPQNLSASRPQDRQFILSSKKLLLSDSGFYLCAWAPLAGDAETQYFGPGTRLLVL.

The chain employs TRBV5-1 and TRBJ1-2, with 12 bases that match TRBD1. Germline CDR1 reads SGHRS; CDR2 reads YFSETQ. This CDR3 spans 17 amino acids. Germline trimming cut 0 bases from V and 3 bases from J; bases unmatched to any gene: 6. CDR3 nucleotide sequence: TGCGCCAGCAGCTTGGTGGGACAGGGGGCTGGGGACTATGGCTACACCTTC. Protein: CASSLVGQGAGDYGYTF.

The rearrangement uses TRBV18 and TRBJ2-3, with TRBD2 as a possible D gene (5 bases). The germline V and J ends were trimmed by 3 bases and 0 bases, with 10 bases remaining between them. This CDR3 spans 15 amino acids. CDR1 and CDR2 from the germline V gene are KGHSH and LQKENI. CDR3 amino acids: CASSPRVGSTDTQYF. The CDR3 coding sequence is TGTGCCAGCTCACCGAGGGTAGGAAGCACAGATACGCAGTATTTT.

V usage is TRBV6-1 and J usage is TRBJ2-3, with unresolved D. The V gene's germline CDR1 is MNHNS and CDR2 SASEGT. Between the trimmed V and J ends, which lost 3 bases and 5 bases, there was a span of 3 bases. CDR3 length equals 11 residues. CDR3 in amino acids: CASSDRDTQYF. For the CDR3, the DNA is TGTGCCAGCAGTGACCGAGATACGCAGTATTTT.

The rearrangement joins TRBV11-2 to TRBJ1-5, with no clear D. The germline gives CDR1 SGHAT, CDR2 FQNNGV. This CDR3 spans 15 amino acids. V lost 1 base and J lost 0, with 7 bases in between. In DNA, the CDR3 is TGTGCCAGCAGCTTAGGGAGATATAGCAATCAGCCCCAGCATTTT. Translation gives CASSLGRYSNQPQHF. Full variable domain (outside the CDR3, taken from reference TRBV11-2 and TRBJ1-5): EAGVAQSPRYKIIEKRQSVAFWCNPISGHATLYWYQQILGQGPKLLIQFQNNGVVDDSQLPKDRFSAERLKGVDSTLKIQPAKLEDSAVYLCASSLGRYSNQPQHFGDGTRLSIL.

CDR3 amino acids: CASSLGPSGDGYTF. CDR3 nucleotide sequence: TGTGCCAGCAGCTTAGGTCCGTCGGGGGATGGCTACACCTTC. The chain is built from TRBV7-2 and TRBJ1-2; TRBD1 is a possible D gene (5 bases). Germline V gives CDR1 SGHTA, CDR2 FQGNSA. Trimming shortened V by 1 base and J by 6 bases, and 12 bases separated the two germline ends. The CDR3 is 14 amino acids.